Listed below are T cell receptor beta chains from one sample, sequenced in a study of shared clonotypes between healthy human individuals. The assay was immunoSEQ multiplex PCR, and TCRdb's table has in-frame clones only and misses some. The sample contains 2 million to 2.5 million clones, around 92% of which appear only once. The sequenced material came from naive CD4+ T cells from PBMCs. These receptors were collected from a young man in good health. Some clones in this sample may be carry-over from other donors' samples. CDR3s include the opening cysteine and the closing phenylalanine or tryptophan. Fields, in order: V gene, clone size, J gene, CDR3 protein. A clone size is listed for some rows: how often the clone was seen (once, few, many), or a class if it is expanded.

V: TRBV5-6; size: -; J: TRBJ2-5; CDR3: CASSEIGEGGAGETQYF
V: TRBV28; size: -; J: TRBJ2-7; CDR3: CASSPTPILAGVDYEQYF
V: TRBV28; size: -; J: TRBJ2-5; CDR3: CASSRYLGRGAETQYF
V: TRBV7-2; size: once; J: TRBJ1-2; CDR3: CASSPGWGRFEGYTF
V: TRBV28; size: -; J: TRBJ2-7; CDR3: CASSLRRMSAEQYF
V: TRBV5-1; size: -; J: TRBJ2-2; CDR3: CASSFRAESTGELFF
V: TRBV5-1; size: few; J: TRBJ1-1; CDR3: CASSFEGPNTEAFF
V: TRBV7-7; size: few; J: TRBJ2-2; CDR3: CASSAAGTNTGELFF
V: TRBV11-3; size: -; J: TRBJ2-7; CDR3: CASSAIAGGDLPSYEQYF
V: TRBV27; size: -; J: TRBJ2-1; CDR3: CASSSLFFRGYNEQFF
V: TRBV18; size: -; J: TRBJ1-1; CDR3: CASSASGAGTEAFF
V: TRBV19; size: -; J: TRBJ2-7; CDR3: CASSIDSSYEQYF
V: TRBV5-5; size: -; J: TRBJ2-5; CDR3: CASSLASPETQYF
V: TRBV5-1; size: -; J: TRBJ2-1; CDR3: CASSLLAVSPGVSGEQFF